What follows are 25 T cell receptor beta chains derived from one specimen sequenced in a study of cytomegalovirus exposure and HLA in healthy donors. The data were produced by immunoSEQ multiplex PCR, yet TCRdb's version contains in-frame clones alone and is incomplete. The sample includes 200,000 to 250,000 clones, 80% to 95% of them seen just once. Sequenced input: PBMCs. Source of these receptors: a woman in her late teens or twenties in good health and CMV-seronegative.

The table lists this clone with a count of one. The chain carries TRBV28 and TRBJ2-6, with 8 positions matching TRBD1. The germline CDR1 and CDR2 sequences are MDHEN and SYDVKM. The CDR3 length is 19 residues. V was clipped by 4 bases and J by 0 bases; unmatched bases: 11. CDR3 sequence reads: CASSSPSTTGDSGANVLTF. The CDR3, as DNA: TGTGCCAGCAGTTCCCCCTCGACGACAGGGGACTCTGGGGCCAACGTCCTGACTTTC.

V and J are TRBV30 and TRBJ2-5, with TRBD1 as a possible D gene (7 bases). This CDR3 has 14 residues. Trimming shortened V by 4 bases and J by 4 bases, and 16 bases separated the two germline ends. Germline V CDR1 and CDR2: GTSNPN, SVGIG (reference sequence). CDR3 loop: CAWTGGFGRETQYF. The CDR3 DNA is TGTGCCTGGACAGGGGGGTTCGGTAGAGAGACCCAGTACTTC.

The chain combines TRBV7-4 with TRBJ2-2; tentatively, D is TRBD2 (5 bases). The germline CDR1 and CDR2 sequences are SGHVT and SQSDAQ. V lost 4 bases, J lost 6 bases, and 12 bases lay in between. The CDR3 runs 14 residues. The DNA of the CDR3 is TGTGCCAGCAGCTATGGCAAGGGAGCCGGGGAGCTGTTTTTT. Residues: CASSYGKGAGELFF.

The J gene is TRBJ1-6, the V gene TRBV7-3; D is unclear. Germline V gene data show CDR1 as SGHTA and CDR2 as FQGTGA. V lost 5 bases and J 9 bases, leaving 17 bases between the germline ends. This CDR3 has 15 amino acids. The CDR3 DNA reads TGTGCCAGCAGCAAAGACGGTTTTTCGGGTTCACCCCTCCACTTT. Its protein is CASSKDGFSGSPLHF.

This chain links TRBV10-3 with TRBJ2-7, with 7 bases that match TRBD1. Losses at the gene ends were 8 bases for V and 2 bases for J; bases not matched to a gene: 0. Germline V gene sequence: CDR1 ENHRY, CDR2 SYGVKD. The CDR3 extends over 11 amino acids. The CDR3 reads CAIQGAYEQYF. The CDR3 DNA sequence: TGTGCCATCCAGGGGGCCTACGAGCAGTACTTC.

This sequence joins TRBV5-1 and TRBJ1-2; D remains unclear. The CDR3 spans 15 residues. V was clipped by 1 base and J by 3 bases, with 13 bases between them. Germline CDR1 and CDR2: SGHRS and YFSETQ. CDR3 region: CASSLRQLGDYGYTF. As DNA, the CDR3 is TGCGCCAGCAGCTTGCGACAACTAGGCGACTATGGCTACACCTTC.

V is TRBV28 and J is TRBJ1-1; no firm D call. Deletions cut 4 bases from V and 4 bases from J, with 16 bases between. The CDR3 consists of 15 residues. CDR1 is MDHEN and CDR2 is SYDVKM in the germline V gene. CDR3 DNA: TGTGCCAGCAGTTATTCTACTATCTTCCCCACTGAAGCTTTCTTT. Translated: CASSYSTIFPTEAFF.

The CDR3 loop is CASSDKPGQNPDTQYF. CDR3 in DNA: TGTGCCAGCAGTGACAAGCCGGGACAGAATCCAGATACGCAGTATTTT. The genes are TRBV6-1 and TRBJ2-3; 7 nucleotides match TRBD1. With 3 bases clipped from V and 4 bases from J, the junction kept 10 bases outside the gene matches. Germline assignment: CDR1 MNHNS and CDR2 SASEGT. The CDR3 contains 16 residues.

This chain links TRBV11-1 with TRBJ2-7; 7 positions agree with TRBD1. This CDR3 region has 13 residues. J gave up 3 bases and V 1 base, and 0 bases lay outside the gene matches. The germline V gene encodes CDR1 SGHAT and CDR2 FQDESV (reference sequence). The chain's CDR3 is CASSLGDSYEQYF. CDR3 DNA: TGTGCCAGCAGCTTAGGGGACAGCTACGAGCAGTACTTC.

This chain uses TRBV5-1 with TRBJ1-1, with TRBD1 matching over 7 bases. In germline, CDR1 is SGHRS, CDR2 YFSETQ. The CDR3 contains 15 residues. The V gene end was trimmed by 3 bases and the J gene end by 0 bases; junction bases not matched to a gene: 5. As DNA, the CDR3 is TGCGCCAGCAGCTCCTTACAGGGGATGAACACTGAAGCTTTCTTT. This codes for CASSSLQGMNTEAFF.

The V gene is TRBV7-3, the J gene TRBJ2-2; 9 positions agree with TRBD2. V dropped 4 bases and J dropped 3; count of bases not matched to a gene: 3. Germline CDR1 and CDR2: SGHTA and FQGTGA. The CDR3 length is 15 residues. The CDR3 loop is CASSSQRGDTGELFF. CDR3 coding DNA: TGTGCCAGCAGCTCCCAGCGGGGGGACACCGGGGAGCTGTTTTTT.

This sequence joins TRBV6-6 and TRBJ1-2; TRBD1 agrees at 8 bases. Germline trimming cut 0 bases from V and 4 bases from J; bases unmatched to any gene: 1. The CDR3 has 14 residues. The germline V gene has CDR1 MNHNY and CDR2 SVGAGI (reference sequence). Here the CDR3 DNA reads TGTGCCAGCAGTTACTCGACAGGGGCCTATGGCTACACCTTC. This sequence encodes CASSYSTGAYGYTF.

This chain connects TRBV30 to TRBJ2-7; TRBD1 might be the D (5 bases). Germline assignment: CDR1 GTSNPN and CDR2 SVGIG (reference sequence). The V end was cut by 1 base, the J end by 1 base, with 11 bases between. The CDR3 extends over 14 amino acids. Here the CDR3 reads CAWSGRQLSYEQYF. CDR3 DNA: TGTGCCTGGAGTGGTCGACAGCTTTCCTACGAGCAGTACTTC.

The sample holds one count of this clone. V is TRBV2 and J is TRBJ2-5, with 8 nucleotides matching TRBD2. The CDR3 sequence is 13 residues long. After removal of 6 bases from V and 4 bases from J, the junction contained 4 bases not matched to a gene. Germline CDR1 is SNHLY and CDR2 is FYNNEI. The CDR3 DNA reads TGTGCCAGCAGGGGGCTAGCGGGAGAGACCCAGTACTTC. Its translation: CASRGLAGETQYF.

Note on this clone: This same CDR3 is encoded by further DNA sequences in the sample. V usage is TRBV6-4 and J usage is TRBJ2-3, with 8 bases identical to TRBD2. The CDR3 has 14 amino acids. CDR1 is MRHNA, CDR2 SNTAGT, per germline. V dropped 3 bases and J dropped 1; count of bases not matched to a gene: 0. The CDR3 sequence: CASSEAGGTDTQYF. The CDR3 DNA sequence: TGTGCCAGCAGTGAAGCGGGGGGCACAGATACGCAGTATTTT.

J is TRBJ1-5 and V is TRBV4-1, with TRBD1 as a possible D gene (5 bases). The ends were cut back, 1 base at V and 9 bases at J, with 10 bases in the middle. The CDR3 loop spans 13 amino acids. Looked up from germline, CDR1 is MGHRA and CDR2 is YSYEKL. CDR3 region: CASSQVQQGPQHF. The CDR3, as DNA: TGCGCCAGCAGCCAAGTACAGCAGGGGCCCCAGCATTTT.

This chain joins TRBV6-5 and TRBJ1-1; no reliable D call. Germline-derived CDR1 and CDR2 are MNHEY and SVGAGI. The CDR3 is made up of 12 amino acids. Trimming removed 5 bases from V and 5 bases from J, with 9 bases in between. The CDR3 region is CASSRSGTEAFF. CDR3 coding DNA: TGTGCCAGCAGTCGTAGTGGTACTGAAGCTTTCTTT.

The chain couples TRBV4-2 to TRBJ1-2, with 9 bases identical to TRBD1. Germline-derived CDR1 and CDR2 are LGHNA and YNFKEQ. The CDR3 loop spans 14 amino acids. Trimming cost V 4 bases and J 4 bases; bases outside gene matches: 4. Written as DNA, the CDR3 is TGTGCCAGCAGCCGAACAGGGGGCGGCTATGGCTACACCTTC. Protein: CASSRTGGGYGYTF.

The rearrangement joins TRBV10-3 to TRBJ2-7, with 9 nucleotides matching TRBD1. This CDR3 is built from 15 residues. Trimming cost V 6 bases and J 0 bases; bases outside gene matches: 6. Germline V gene sequence: CDR1 ENHRY, CDR2 SYGVKD. The CDR3 here is CAIRMGQGSSYEQYF. The DNA of the CDR3 is TGTGCCATCAGAATGGGACAGGGAAGCTCCTACGAGCAGTACTTC.

The V call is TRBV28, the J call TRBJ1-2, with D possibly matching TRBD1 (6 bases). This CDR3 has 14 residues. Looked up from germline, CDR1 is MDHEN and CDR2 is SYDVKM. V lost 5 bases to trimming and J lost 5 bases, with 15 bases between them. This CDR3 is CASSGPSTGYGYTF. CDR3 nucleotide sequence: TGTGCCAGCAGTGGACCTTCAACAGGGTATGGCTACACCTTC.

The CDR3 DNA reads TGCGCCAGCAGCTCGGGGGTAGGGTCAGATACGCAGTATTTT. Translating it yields CASSSGVGSDTQYF. V is TRBV5-1 and J is TRBJ2-3, with D tentatively TRBD2 (6 bases). V was shortened by 3 bases and J by 4 bases, with 12 bases between the two germline ends. CDR1 and CDR2 (germline): SGHRS, YFSETQ. This CDR3 is 14 amino acids long. The variable domain in full, with the rest retrieved from reference TRBV5-1 and TRBJ2-3, is KAGVTQTPRYLIKTRGQQVTLSCSPISGHRSVSWYQQTPGQGLQFLFEYFSETQRNKGNFPGRFSGRQFSNSRSEMNVSTLELGDSALYLCASSSGVGSDTQYFGPGTRLTVL.

This clone was counted a few times. The genes are TRBV4-2 and TRBJ1-2, with 8 bases fitting TRBD1. CDR1 LGHNA and CDR2 YNFKEQ come from the germline V gene. This CDR3 has 17 amino acids. Unmatched junction bases numbered 14, after V lost 0 bases and J lost 8 bases. The CDR3 DNA follows: TGTGCCAGCAGCCAAGATCTGCGCGGGGACAGGCTACAGGGCTACACCTTC. Residues: CASSQDLRGDRLQGYTF.

The chain is built from TRBV10-1 and TRBJ1-5; D is unresolved. The V gene's germline CDR1 is WNHNN and CDR2 SYGVQD (reference sequence). V was trimmed by 6 bases and J by 5 bases, leaving 11 bases between them. This CDR3 contains 13 residues. The CDR3 region is CASSTGTDQPQHF. The CDR3 nucleotides are TGCGCCAGCAGCACGGGTACGGATCAGCCCCAGCATTTT.

The chain recombines TRBV28 with TRBJ1-5; TRBD1 might be the D (5 bases). Deletions cut 4 bases from V and 4 bases from J, with 17 bases between. CDR3 length: 16 amino acids. Germline lookup yields CDR1 MDHEN and CDR2 SYDVKM. The CDR3 DNA follows: TGTGCCAGCAGTTCCCCGGGCAGGGCAGGAAATCAGCCCCAGCATTTT. Its protein is CASSSPGRAGNQPQHF.

The chain has TRBV5-4 and TRBJ2-7; 7 bases fit TRBD2. The CDR3 extends over 18 amino acids. Germline trimming cut 1 base from V and 4 bases from J; bases unmatched to any gene: 17. The germline V gene has CDR1 SGHNT and CDR2 YYREEE (reference sequence). Here the CDR3 DNA reads TGTGCCAGCAGCTTGCTCCCCTCGGGAGGCCCGAACTCTTACGAGCAGTACTTC. Translation: CASSLLPSGGPNSYEQYF.